This T cell receptor beta chain was sequenced for a study of Graves' ophthalmopathy and Graves' hyperthyroidism. The CDR3 has 16 amino acids. CDR1 and CDR2 from the germline V gene are SGHKS and YYEKEE (reference sequence). With 3 bases clipped from V and 0 bases from J, the junction kept 8 bases outside the gene matches. TCR beta CDR3 amplification used RNA transcripts. Second-round multiplex PCR came after a first-round RT-PCR that employed HTBI primers. TCRdb re-derived calls from the multiplex PCR reads in MiXCR, one entry per CDR3 protein. The sample consists of hundreds of thousands of distinct CDR3 sequences, around a fifth of them appearing once. This clonotype was observed at least ten times.

This chain uses TRBV5-5 with TRBJ2-7; 8 nucleotides agree with TRBD2. This sequence originates from a young woman with stable Graves' hyperthyroidism. Some clones in this sample may be carry-over from other donors' samples. Sequencing was performed on peripheral blood. CDR3 protein: CASSSTGTRSSYEQYF. CDR3 sequence (DNA): TGTGCCAGCAGCTCAACCGGGACTAGAAGCTCCTACGAGCAGTACTTC.